The source of this T cell receptor (beta chain) is a study of vaccination and CD4 T cells after COVID-19. Turning to the study itself: Participants were vaccinated with two doses, given as either BNT162b2 or mRNA-1273 vaccine. A median of 101 days (range 35 to 161) separated diagnosis from post-COVID sampling.

Cultured CD4+ T cells had their DNA profiled by the Oncomine TCR Beta short-read assay. TCRdb redid the calling of the PCR reads with MiXCR, one entry per CDR3 protein. Of roughly 18,000 distinct CDR3 sequences listed, 56% were seen once; the top ten hold about 8%. This clonotype was recorded a few times. What it binds is unknown. This CDR3 has 15 residues. J gave up 5 bases and V 5 bases, and 8 bases lay outside the gene matches. CDR1 and CDR2 (germline): MNHEY, SMNVEV (reference sequence). Noted treatment: roughly ten-day PBMC culture with coronavirus spike peptide pools or control peptides (ViraFEST assay). Before TCRs were sequenced, ViraFEST expanded antigen-specific T cells with peptide pools.

Sequenced sample: CD4+ T cells from blood, cultured in vitro. The V and J genes are TRBV27 and TRBJ2-5; 10 nucleotides align to TRBD1. The sequence derives from a human donor who had recovered from COVID-19. CDR3 in DNA: TGTGCCAGCAGTCTCGGGACAGGGGAGTTGGAGACCCAGTACTTC. It encodes CASSLGTGELETQYF.